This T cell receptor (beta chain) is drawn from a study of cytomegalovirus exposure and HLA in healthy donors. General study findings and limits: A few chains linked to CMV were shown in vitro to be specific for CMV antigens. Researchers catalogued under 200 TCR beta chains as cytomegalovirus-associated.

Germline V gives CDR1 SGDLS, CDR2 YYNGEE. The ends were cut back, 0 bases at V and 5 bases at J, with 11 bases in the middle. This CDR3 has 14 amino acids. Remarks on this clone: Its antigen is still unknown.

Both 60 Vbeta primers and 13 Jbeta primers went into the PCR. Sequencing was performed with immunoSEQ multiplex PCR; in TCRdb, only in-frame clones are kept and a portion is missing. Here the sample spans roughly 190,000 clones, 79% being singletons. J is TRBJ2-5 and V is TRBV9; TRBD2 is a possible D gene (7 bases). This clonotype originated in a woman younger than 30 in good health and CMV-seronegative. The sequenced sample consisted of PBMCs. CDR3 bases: TGTGCCAGCAGCGTAGCGGGGGGCGGGGAGACCCAGTACTTC. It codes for CASSVAGGGETQYF. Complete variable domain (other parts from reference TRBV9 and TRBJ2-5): DSGVTQTPKHLITATGQRVTLRCSPRSGDLSVYWYQQSLDQGLQFLIQYYNGEERAKGNILERFSAQQFPDLHSELNLSSLELGDSALYFCASSVAGGGETQYFGPGTRLLVL.